This T cell receptor beta chain is from a study of cytomegalovirus exposure and HLA in healthy donors. The PCR ran on 60 Vbeta and 13 Jbeta primers. The protocol was immunoSEQ multiplex PCR, while the TCRdb copy is restricted to in-frame clones and leaves out a portion. This table holds about 140,000 clones, around 81% found once. This clone was observed a handful of times. Its matching antigen is unknown. V dropped 2 bases and J dropped 6; count of bases not matched to a gene: 5. There are 14 residues in the CDR3. Germline V gene lookup returns CDR1 SGHAT and CDR2 FQNNGV. Study-wide results and limits: It was reported that the classifier diagnosed cytomegalovirus status with high specificity and sensitivity in both the original and validation cohorts.

The chain combines TRBV11-2 with TRBJ1-1; 8 bases are shared with TRBD1. Sequenced sample: PBMCs. The origin of this receptor is a man between 45 and 60 years old in good health and CMV-seronegative. The CDR3 DNA sequence: TGTGCCAGCAGCTTAAGACAGGGGATGCCTGAAGCTTTCTTT. This gives the protein CASSLRQGMPEAFF.